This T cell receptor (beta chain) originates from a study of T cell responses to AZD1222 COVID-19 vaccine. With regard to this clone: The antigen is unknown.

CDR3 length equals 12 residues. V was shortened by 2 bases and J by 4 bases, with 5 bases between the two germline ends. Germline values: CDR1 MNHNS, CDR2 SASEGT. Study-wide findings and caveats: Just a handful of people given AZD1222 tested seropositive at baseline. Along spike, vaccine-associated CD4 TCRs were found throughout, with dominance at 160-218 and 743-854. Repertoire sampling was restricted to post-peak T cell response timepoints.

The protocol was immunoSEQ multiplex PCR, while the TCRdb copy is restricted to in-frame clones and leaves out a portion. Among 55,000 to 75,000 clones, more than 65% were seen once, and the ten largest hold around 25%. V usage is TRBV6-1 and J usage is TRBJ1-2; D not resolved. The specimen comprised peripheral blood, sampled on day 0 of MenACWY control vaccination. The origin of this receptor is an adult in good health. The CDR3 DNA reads TGTGCCAGCAGTGAACCCGGCTATGGCTACACCTTC. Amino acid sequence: CASSEPGYGYTF.